Following are 16 T cell receptor beta chains from one sample sequenced in a study of shared clonotypes between healthy human individuals. Measured with immunoSEQ multiplex PCR; TCRdb has only the in-frame clones, and not every one. Among roughly 1,100,000 clones listed, around 74% were seen once. The sequenced sample was memory CD4+ T cells sorted from blood. Subset indicated: CD45RA-negative fraction. Every receptor here comes from a man between 18 and 29 years old in good health.

This chain joins TRBV30 and TRBJ2-5; possible D gene TRBD1, 6 bases. The end of the DNA is better explained by TRBJ2-7, so the J call may be wrong. The CDR3 length is 13 residues. Germline CDR1 GTSNPN, CDR2 SVGIG (reference sequence). The CDR3 bases are TGTGCCTGGAGTGCGGGACACCGGTACGAGCAGTACTTC. Translation gives CAWSAGHRYEQYF.

This clone was seen only a few times. V usage is TRBV5-1 and J usage is TRBJ2-3; 7 bases map to TRBD1. Germline lookup yields CDR1 SGHRS and CDR2 YFSETQ. V was pared by 4 bases and J by 3 bases, with 14 bases of the junction left unmatched. CDR3 length: 17 amino acids. In nucleotides, the CDR3 is TGCGCCAGCAGCCTACAGTTAGGGGGCGCATCGACAGATACGCAGTATTTT. As protein: CASSLQLGGASTDTQYF.

This chain uses TRBV5-6 with TRBJ2-2; 7 bases align to TRBD2. The CDR3 covers 15 residues. Germline V gene sequence: CDR1 SGHDT, CDR2 YYEEEE. Losses at the gene ends were 3 bases for V and 8 bases for J; bases not matched to a gene: 10. This CDR3 reads CASSWGLMEGGELFF. The CDR3 bases are TGTGCCAGCAGCTGGGGACTAATGGAGGGAGGGGAGCTGTTTTTT.

The rearrangement links TRBV9 to TRBJ2-1; 7 positions match TRBD2. V lost 4 bases to trimming and J lost 4 bases; unmatched junction nucleotides: 5. Germline V lookup: CDR1 SGDLS, CDR2 YYNGEE. The CDR3 totals 14 residues. CDR3 amino acids: CASSPTSAYNEQFF. The CDR3 region has the DNA TGTGCCAGCAGCCCAACTAGCGCGTACAATGAGCAGTTCTTC.

The chain carries TRBV19 and TRBJ2-1, with D perhaps matching TRBD1 (6 bases). Germline values: CDR1 LNHDA, CDR2 SQIVND (reference sequence). The CDR3 sequence is 15 residues long. V lost 5 bases to trimming and J lost 3 bases, with 14 bases between them. For the CDR3, the DNA is TGTGCCAGTAGTGAGAGGGGGACCCTCTACAATGAGCAGTTCTTC. Its protein is CASSERGTLYNEQFF. The full variable domain, its missing parts supplied by reference TRBV19 and TRBJ2-1, is DGGITQSPKYLFRKEGQNVTLSCEQNLNHDAMYWYRQDPGQGLRLIYYSQIVNDFQKGDIAEGYSVSREKKESFPLTVTSAQKNPTAFYLCASSERGTLYNEQFFGPGTRLTVL.

The V call is TRBV30, the J call TRBJ1-1, with a possible D match to TRBD1 (5 bases). Germline CDR1 is GTSNPN and CDR2 is SVGIG (reference sequence). The CDR3 spans 17 residues. Trimming left V 0 bases short and J 0 bases short, with 17 bases between. Here the CDR3 reads CAWSVRSGSRVNTEAFF. DNA for the CDR3: TGTGCCTGGAGTGTACGGTCAGGGTCAAGGGTGAACACTGAAGCTTTCTTT.

The J gene is TRBJ2-1, the V gene TRBV5-1; 8 bases are shared with TRBD2. Trimming at V came to 0 bases and at J to 4 bases, leaving 3 bases not matched to a gene. This CDR3 is built from 15 residues. CDR1 is SGHRS, CDR2 YFSETQ, per germline. CDR3 protein: CASSLATSGYNEQFF. As DNA, the CDR3 is TGCGCCAGCAGCTTGGCAACTAGCGGTTACAATGAGCAGTTCTTC.

On this clone: In the same sample, other DNA sequences code for this CDR3. This chain links TRBV5-1 with TRBJ2-5, with D possibly called TRBD1 or TRBD2 (6 bases each). CDR1 SGHRS and CDR2 YFSETQ come from the germline V gene. Trimming pared 0 bases from V and 1 base from J, leaving 7 bases between. The CDR3 covers 14 residues. In DNA, the CDR3 is TGCGCCAGCAGCTTGGAGGGGGGCCAAGAGACCCAGTACTTC. This gives the protein CASSLEGGQETQYF.

The V and J genes are TRBV12-5 and TRBJ2-2; 8 positions match TRBD2. This CDR3 has 16 residues. The germline V gene encodes CDR1 LGHNT and CDR2 FRNRAP. Trimming removed 6 bases from V and 0 bases from J; junction bases left unmatched: 6. The CDR3 nucleotides are TGTGCTAGTGGCCCTAGAGCGGGAGCGAACACCGGGGAGCTGTTTTTT. Its translation is CASGPRAGANTGELFF.

The gene calls are TRBV11-2 and TRBJ2-3; D is unresolved. CDR3 length: 17 residues. V was pared by 1 base and J by 4 bases, with 18 bases between. The germline V gene has CDR1 SGHAT and CDR2 FQNNGV. In DNA form, the CDR3 reads TGTGCCAGCAGCTTAGTAACTTTATTCGCTGGGGCAGATACGCAGTATTTT. Protein: CASSLVTLFAGADTQYF.

This clone has more than one count but fewer than ten. The gene calls are TRBV7-9 and TRBJ1-2; 8 bases agree with TRBD1. Germline CDR1 and CDR2: SEHNR and FQNEAQ (reference sequence). This CDR3 contains 15 residues. V shed 0 bases and J 8 bases; nucleotides not matched to a gene: 8. In nucleotides, the CDR3 is TGTGCCAGCAGCTTAGCCCGGACAGGGCTAGGCGGCTACACCTTC. Its translation is CASSLARTGLGGYTF.

The rearrangement links TRBV9 to TRBJ2-4; 12 positions agree with TRBD2. J gave up 3 bases and V 0 bases, and 13 bases lay outside the gene matches. The CDR3 length is 20 residues. Germline-derived CDR1 and CDR2 are SGDLS and YYNGEE. In DNA, the CDR3 is TGTGCCAGCAGCGTAGAGGGGGGACTAGCGGGTGGAGCTAACAAAAACATTCAGTACTTC. Protein: CASSVEGGLAGGANKNIQYF.

This chain joins TRBV30 and TRBJ2-7; D ambiguous. CDR1 and CDR2 from the germline V gene are GTSNPN and SVGIG (reference sequence). The CDR3 extends over 13 amino acids. V lost 0 bases, J lost 0 bases, and 6 bases lay in between. CDR3 sequence: CAWSVRASYEQYF. In nucleotides, the CDR3 is TGTGCCTGGAGTGTACGGGCCTCCTACGAGCAGTACTTC. The variable domain in full, completed from reference TRBV30 and TRBJ2-7, reads SQTIHQWPATLVQPVGSPLSLECTVEGTSNPNLYWYRQAAGRGLQLLFYSVGIGQISSEVPQNLSASRPQDRQFILSSKKLLLSDSGFYLCAWSVRASYEQYFGPGTRLTVT.

The chain recombines TRBV29-1 with TRBJ2-7; D unclear. CDR3 size: 13 residues. Trimming removed 4 bases from V and 0 bases from J, with 10 bases in between. The germline CDR1 and CDR2 sequences are SQVTM and ANQGSEA. The CDR3 here is CSVVTPHSYEQYF. The CDR3 nucleotides read TGCAGCGTTGTGACTCCCCACTCCTACGAGCAGTACTTC.

The chain recombines TRBV5-1 with TRBJ1-4; tentatively, D is TRBD1 (5 bases). Per the germline V gene, CDR1 is SGHRS and CDR2 is YFSETQ. Deletions cut 2 bases from V and 5 bases from J, with 10 bases between. CDR3 length equals 14 residues. The CDR3 DNA is TGCGCCAGCAGCTTCTCGTCAGGGAATGAAAAACTGTTTTTT. It yields the protein CASSFSSGNEKLFF.

V usage is TRBV30 and J usage is TRBJ2-5, with D perhaps matching TRBD2 (6 bases). The germline CDR1 and CDR2 sequences are GTSNPN and SVGIG (reference sequence). CDR3 size: 13 residues. Trimming removed 1 base from V and 5 bases from J, with 11 bases in between. CDR3 DNA sequence: TGTGCCTGGAGTGAATGGGGAGGTGAGACCCAGTACTTC. It specifies CAWSEWGGETQYF.